A selection of T cell receptor beta chains follows, all from one sample in a study of T-cell reconstitution after alpha-beta-depleted transplantation in children. TCRdb reprocessed the PCR reads via MiXCR and lists one record per CDR3 protein. The data hold more than 400,000 distinct CDR3 sequences, with 43% observed a single time. This specimen consisted of PBMCs, obtained before TCRalphabeta/CD19-depleted stem cell transplant. The receptors shown here come from a girl aged 2 to 10 with aplastic anemia, due to receive a stem cell transplant. Each CDR3 is given with its conserved first and last residue. Fields, in order: CDR3 protein, CDR3 DNA, V gene, clone size, J gene, D gene. D genes are given only for firm matches. The size entry is marked missing in some rows and otherwise reads once, few, many or a size class.

CDR3aa: CATRQWPSTDTQYF
CDR3nt: TGTGCCACCAGGCAGTGGCCGAGCACAGATACGCAGTATTTT
v_gene: TRBV24-1
abundance: .
j_gene: TRBJ2-3
d_gene: .

CDR3aa: CASRLGAGELFF
CDR3nt: TGTGCCAGCAGGCTTGGCGCCGGGGAGCTGTTTTTT
v_gene: TRBV4-2
abundance: .
j_gene: TRBJ2-2
d_gene: .

CDR3aa: CASSLASSSYNEQFF
CDR3nt: TGTGCCAGCAGTTTAGCGTCTAGCTCCTACAATGAGCAGTTCTTC
v_gene: TRBV2
abundance: many
j_gene: TRBJ2-1
d_gene: .

CDR3aa: CASSFAPGSTDTQYF
CDR3nt: TGCGCCAGCAGCTTCGCCCCGGGGAGCACAGATACGCAGTATTTT
v_gene: TRBV5-1
abundance: .
j_gene: TRBJ2-3
d_gene: .

CDR3aa: CSGEDRTTDTQYF
CDR3nt: TGCAGCGGTGAGGACAGAACCACAGATACGCAGTATTTT
v_gene: TRBV29-1
abundance: .
j_gene: TRBJ2-3
d_gene: .

CDR3aa: CASLLLAGGRDTQYF
CDR3nt: TGTGCCAGCCTTCTGCTAGCGGGGGGCCGAGATACGCAGTATTTT
v_gene: TRBV2
abundance: .
j_gene: TRBJ2-3
d_gene: TRBD2

CDR3aa: CASSQDRSGYGYTF
CDR3nt: TGCGCCAGCAGCCAAGATAGGTCTGGCTATGGCTACACCTTC
v_gene: TRBV4-3
abundance: few
j_gene: TRBJ1-2
d_gene: .

CDR3aa: CASSSAGTSGEETQYF
CDR3nt: TGTGCCAGCAGTTCCGCCGGGACTAGCGGGGAAGAGACCCAGTACTTC
v_gene: TRBV12-3/TRBV12-4
abundance: .
j_gene: TRBJ2-5
d_gene: TRBD2

CDR3aa: CASSLTSGRTNYNEQFF
CDR3nt: TGCGCCAGCAGCCTCACTAGCGGGAGGACAAACTACAATGAGCAGTTCTTC
v_gene: TRBV10-2
abundance: many
j_gene: TRBJ2-1
d_gene: TRBD2

CDR3aa: CASSRWTGHYGYTF
CDR3nt: TGTGCCAGCAGTCGATGGACAGGGCATTATGGCTACACCTTC
v_gene: TRBV2
abundance: .
j_gene: TRBJ1-2
d_gene: TRBD1

CDR3aa: CASSSPGGARTDTQYF
CDR3nt: TGTGCCAGCAGCTCCCCAGGGGGTGCACGCACAGATACGCAGTATTTT
v_gene: TRBV5-5
abundance: .
j_gene: TRBJ2-3
d_gene: TRBD1

CDR3aa: CASSSLPGDQGEAFF
CDR3nt: TGCGCCAGCAGCTCCCTCCCAGGGGATCAGGGTGAAGCCTTCTTT
v_gene: TRBV5-1
abundance: many
j_gene: TRBJ1-1
d_gene: .

CDR3aa: CASSSVGETQYF
CDR3nt: TGTGCCAGCAGTTCCGTCGGAGAGACCCAGTACTTC
v_gene: TRBV6-6
abundance: .
j_gene: TRBJ2-5
d_gene: .

CDR3aa: CASSPQLGLAGGPQVNEQFF
CDR3nt: TGTGCCAGCAGCCCTCAATTAGGACTAGCGGGAGGGCCTCAAGTCAATGAGCAGTTCTTC
v_gene: TRBV3-1
abundance: .
j_gene: TRBJ2-1
d_gene: TRBD2

CDR3aa: CATSRDRLQETQYF
CDR3nt: TGTGCCACCAGCAGAGACCGATTACAAGAGACCCAGTACTTC
v_gene: TRBV15
abundance: .
j_gene: TRBJ2-5
d_gene: .

CDR3aa: CSGRPGAGSYNEQFF
CDR3nt: TGCAGTGGTCGTCCGGGGGCCGGCTCCTACAATGAGCAGTTCTTC
v_gene: TRBV20-1
abundance: many
j_gene: TRBJ2-1
d_gene: .

CDR3aa: CASSVGQESHEQYF
CDR3nt: TGTGCCAGCAGCGTCGGACAGGAGTCCCACGAGCAGTACTTC
v_gene: TRBV7-2
abundance: few
j_gene: TRBJ2-7
d_gene: TRBD1